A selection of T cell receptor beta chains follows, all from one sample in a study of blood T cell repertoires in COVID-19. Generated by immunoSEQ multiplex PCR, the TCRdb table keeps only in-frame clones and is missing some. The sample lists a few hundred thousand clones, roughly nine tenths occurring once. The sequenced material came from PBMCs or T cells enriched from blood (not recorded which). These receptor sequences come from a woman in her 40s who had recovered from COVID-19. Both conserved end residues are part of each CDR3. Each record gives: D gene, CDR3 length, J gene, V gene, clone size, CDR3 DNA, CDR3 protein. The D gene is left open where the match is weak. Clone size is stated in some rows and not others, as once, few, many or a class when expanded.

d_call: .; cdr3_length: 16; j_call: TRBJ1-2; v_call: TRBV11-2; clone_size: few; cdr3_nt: TGTGCCAGCAGCTTAGAGGGGACATCCGCTAACTATGGCTACACCTTC; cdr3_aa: CASSLEGTSANYGYTF
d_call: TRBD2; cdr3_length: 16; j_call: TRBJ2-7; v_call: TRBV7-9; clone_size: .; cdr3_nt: TGTGCCAGCAGCCAAGCCGGGACTAGTGCAGCGCGGGAGCAGTACTTC; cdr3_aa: CASSQAGTSAAREQYF
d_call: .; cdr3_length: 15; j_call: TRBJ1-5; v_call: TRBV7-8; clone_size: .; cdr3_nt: TGTGCCAGCAGCTCGGGACTGCCTGGCAATCAGCCCCAGCATTTT; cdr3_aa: CASSSGLPGNQPQHF
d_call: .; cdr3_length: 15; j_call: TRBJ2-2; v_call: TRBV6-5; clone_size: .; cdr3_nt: TGTGCCAGCAGTCTCTTGGGGGGGGCCACCGGGGAGCTGTTTTTT; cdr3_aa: CASSLLGGATGELFF
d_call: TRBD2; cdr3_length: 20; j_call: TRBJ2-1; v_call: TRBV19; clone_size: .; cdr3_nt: TGTGCCAGTAGTACCCGACTAGCGGGAGGACTTCCCCCCGGCTACAATGAGCAGTTCTTC; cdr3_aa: CASSTRLAGGLPPGYNEQFF
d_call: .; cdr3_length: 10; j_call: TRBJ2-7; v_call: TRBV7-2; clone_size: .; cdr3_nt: TGTGCCAGCAGCCTTTACGAGCAGTACTTC; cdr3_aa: CASSLYEQYF
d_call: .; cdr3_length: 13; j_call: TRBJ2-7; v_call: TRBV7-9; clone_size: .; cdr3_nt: TGTGCCAGCAGCTTGGACTACTCCTACGAGCAGTACTTC; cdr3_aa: CASSLDYSYEQYF
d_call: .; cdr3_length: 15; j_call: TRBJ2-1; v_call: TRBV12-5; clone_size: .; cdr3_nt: TGTGCTAGTGCCATTGGGGGGGCGTACTACAATGAGCAGTTCTTC; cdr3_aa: CASAIGGAYYNEQFF
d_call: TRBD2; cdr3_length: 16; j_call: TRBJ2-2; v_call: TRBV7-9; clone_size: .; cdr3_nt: TGTGCCAGCAGCTTAGTTAGGACTAGCGACACCGGGGAGCTGTTTTTT; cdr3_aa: CASSLVRTSDTGELFF
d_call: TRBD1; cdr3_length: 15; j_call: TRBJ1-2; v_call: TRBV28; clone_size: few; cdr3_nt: TGTGCCAGCAGTCTATGGGGACAGGCCTTATATGGCTACACCTTC; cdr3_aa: CASSLWGQALYGYTF
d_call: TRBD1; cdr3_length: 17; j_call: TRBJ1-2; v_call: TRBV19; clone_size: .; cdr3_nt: TGTGCCAGTAGTAAAGTGGCGGGGCAGGGGGCCAACTATGGCTACACCTTC; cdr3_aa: CASSKVAGQGANYGYTF
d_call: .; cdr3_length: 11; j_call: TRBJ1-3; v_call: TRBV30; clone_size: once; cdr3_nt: TGTGCCTGGAGTGCCATCCACACCATATATTTT; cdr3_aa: CAWSAIHTIYF
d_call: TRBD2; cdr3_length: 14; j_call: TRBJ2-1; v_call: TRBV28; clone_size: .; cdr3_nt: TGTGCCAGCAGCGGGAGGGCCGGCGGAAGCGAGCAGTTCTTC; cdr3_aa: CASSGRAGGSEQFF
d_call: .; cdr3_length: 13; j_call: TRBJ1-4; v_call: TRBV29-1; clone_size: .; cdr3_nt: TGCAGCGGGCAGGGAAGGGGTAATGAAAAACTGTTTTTT; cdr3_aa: CSGQGRGNEKLFF
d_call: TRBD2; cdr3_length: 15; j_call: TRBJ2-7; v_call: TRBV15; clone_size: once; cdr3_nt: TGTGCCACCAGCAGCCAGACTAGCGGGAAGTACGAGCAGTACTTC; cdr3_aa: CATSSQTSGKYEQYF
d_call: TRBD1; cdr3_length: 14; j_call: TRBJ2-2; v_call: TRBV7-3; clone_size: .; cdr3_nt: TGTGCCAGCAGAGGGACAGGGAACACCGGGGAGCTGTTTTTT; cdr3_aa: CASRGTGNTGELFF
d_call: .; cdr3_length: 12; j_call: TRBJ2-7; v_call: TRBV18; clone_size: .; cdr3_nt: TGTGCCAGCTCACCAGGCGGGAACGAGCAGTACTTC; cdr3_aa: CASSPGGNEQYF
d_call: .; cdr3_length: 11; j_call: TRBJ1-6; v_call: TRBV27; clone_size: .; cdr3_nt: TGTGCCAGCAGTCTAGGGGGTCCCCTCCACTTT; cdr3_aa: CASSLGGPLHF
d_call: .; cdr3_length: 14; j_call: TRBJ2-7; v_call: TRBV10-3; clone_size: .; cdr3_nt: TGTGCCATAAGTGAGGTGGACTCTCCCTACGAGCAGTACTTC; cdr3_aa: CAISEVDSPYEQYF
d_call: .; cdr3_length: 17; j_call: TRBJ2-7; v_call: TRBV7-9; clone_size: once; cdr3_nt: TGTGCCAGCAGCTCCGCTAGCAGTACGTGGCTCCGGGTCGAGCAGTACTTC; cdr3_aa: CASSSASSTWLRVEQYF
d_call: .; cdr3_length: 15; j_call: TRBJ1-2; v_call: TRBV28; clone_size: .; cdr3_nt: TGTGCCAGCAGTTTGTCGGGCTGGGGGCCCTATGGCTACACCTTC; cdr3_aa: CASSLSGWGPYGYTF
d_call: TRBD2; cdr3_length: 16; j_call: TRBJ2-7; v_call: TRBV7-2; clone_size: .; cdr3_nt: TGTGCCAGCAGCTTAGCTCGCCAGCGGGAGGGGCGGGAGCAGTACTTC; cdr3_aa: CASSLARQREGREQYF
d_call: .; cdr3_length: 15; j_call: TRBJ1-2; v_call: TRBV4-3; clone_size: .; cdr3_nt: TGCGCCAGCAGCCAAGAGGGAGGAACTAACTATGGCTACACCTTC; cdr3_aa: CASSQEGGTNYGYTF
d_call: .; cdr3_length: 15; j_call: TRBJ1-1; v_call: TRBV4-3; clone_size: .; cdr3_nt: TGCGCCAGCAGCCAAGAGGTTACGGGAGGCGCTGAAGCTTTCTTT; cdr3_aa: CASSQEVTGGAEAFF
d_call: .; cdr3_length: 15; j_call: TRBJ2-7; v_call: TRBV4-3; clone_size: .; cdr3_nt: TGCGCCAGCAGCCATGGCCCGGGAACATTCTACGAGCAGTACTTC; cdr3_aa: CASSHGPGTFYEQYF